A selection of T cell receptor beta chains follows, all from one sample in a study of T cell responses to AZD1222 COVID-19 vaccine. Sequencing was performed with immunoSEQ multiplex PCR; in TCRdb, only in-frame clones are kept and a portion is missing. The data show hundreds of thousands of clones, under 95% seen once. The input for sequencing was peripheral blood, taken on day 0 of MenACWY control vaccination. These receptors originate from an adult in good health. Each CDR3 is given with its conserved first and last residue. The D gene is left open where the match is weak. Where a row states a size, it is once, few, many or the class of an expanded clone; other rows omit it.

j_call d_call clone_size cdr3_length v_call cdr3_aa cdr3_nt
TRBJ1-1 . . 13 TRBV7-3 CASSLTSNTEAFF TGTGCCAGCAGCTTGACATCGAACACTGAAGCTTTCTTT
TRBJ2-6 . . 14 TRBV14 CASSHPPGANVLTF TGTGCCAGCAGCCACCCGCCTGGGGCCAACGTCCTGACTTTC
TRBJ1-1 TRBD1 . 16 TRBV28 CASSLTWGQGNTEAFF TGTGCCAGCAGTTTAACTTGGGGACAGGGCAACACTGAAGCTTTCTTT
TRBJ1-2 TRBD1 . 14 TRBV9 CASSAPGGGHGYTF TGTGCCAGCAGCGCCCCAGGGGGCGGGCATGGCTACACCTTC
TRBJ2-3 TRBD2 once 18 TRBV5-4 CASSAGLAGGLSTDTQYF TGTGCCAGCAGCGCGGGACTAGCGGGGGGGCTAAGCACAGATACGCAGTATTTT
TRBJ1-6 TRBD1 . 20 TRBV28 CASSHPRDRATSSYNSPLHF TGTGCCAGCAGCCATCCCCGGGACAGAGCTACAAGCTCCTATAATTCACCCCTCCACTTT
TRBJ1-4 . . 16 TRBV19 CAKNTQPGLINEKLFF TGTGCCAAGAACACCCAACCGGGACTGATTAATGAAAAACTGTTTTTT
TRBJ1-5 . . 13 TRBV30 CAWSGQSNQPQHF TGTGCCTGGAGTGGACAGAGCAATCAGCCCCAGCATTTT
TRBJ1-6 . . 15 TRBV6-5 CASSSPQGENSPLHF TGTGCCAGCAGTTCCCCCCAGGGTGAGAATTCACCCCTCCACTTT
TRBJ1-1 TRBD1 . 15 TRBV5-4 CASKPGGRGMVGAFF TGTGCCAGCAAACCAGGGGGAAGGGGCATGGTAGGAGCTTTCTTT
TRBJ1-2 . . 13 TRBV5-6 CASSSDTHYGYTF TGTGCCAGCAGCTCGGACACCCACTATGGCTACACCTTC
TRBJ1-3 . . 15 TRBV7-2 CASSSRDNSGNTIYF TGTGCCAGCAGCTCCCGGGACAACTCCGGAAACACCATATATTTT
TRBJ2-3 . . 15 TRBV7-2 CASSFKGTPPDTQYF TGTGCCAGCAGCTTTAAGGGGACCCCTCCAGATACGCAGTATTTT
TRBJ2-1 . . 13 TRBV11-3 CASSRAEYNEQFF TGTGCCAGCAGCCGGGCCGAGTACAATGAGCAGTTCTTC
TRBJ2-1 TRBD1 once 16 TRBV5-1 CASSSTGGLSYNEQFF TGCGCCAGCAGCTCAACAGGGGGCCTCTCCTACAATGAGCAGTTCTTC
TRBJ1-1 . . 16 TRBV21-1 CASSNSETGEYTEAFF TGTGCCAGCAGCAACAGTGAGACAGGGGAATACACTGAAGCTTTCTTT
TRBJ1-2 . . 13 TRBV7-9 CASSLQVNYGYTF TGTGCCAGCAGCTTACAGGTCAACTATGGCTACACCTTC
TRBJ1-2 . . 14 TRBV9 CASSGGPPPWGYTF TGTGCCAGCAGCGGGGGACCGCCCCCTTGGGGCTACACCTTC
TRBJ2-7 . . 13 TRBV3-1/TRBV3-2 CATRGPIRYEQYF TGTGCCACCCGTGGGCCCATCAGGTACGAGCAGTACTTC
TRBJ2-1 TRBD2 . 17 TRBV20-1 CSASRSGATSSYNEQFF TGCAGTGCTAGTCGTAGCGGGGCGACCAGCTCCTACAATGAGCAGTTCTTC
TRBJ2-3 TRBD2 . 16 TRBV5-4 CASSLFAGGLADTQYF TGTGCCAGCAGCTTGTTTGCGGGGGGGCTTGCAGATACGCAGTATTTT
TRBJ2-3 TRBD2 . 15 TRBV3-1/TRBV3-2 CASSGQRGSTDTQYF TGTGCCAGCAGCGGCCAGCGGGGGTCCACAGATACGCAGTATTTT
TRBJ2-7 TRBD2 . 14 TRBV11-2 CASSLGAGAYEQYF TGTGCCAGCAGCTTAGGGGCGGGGGCCTACGAGCAGTACTTC
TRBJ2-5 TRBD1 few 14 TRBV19 CASTTPGQTKTQYF TGTGCCAGTACAACCCCGGGACAGACGAAGACCCAGTACTTC
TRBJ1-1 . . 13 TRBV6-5 CASLGRANTEAFF TGTGCCAGCCTCGGTCGGGCGAACACTGAAGCTTTCTTT
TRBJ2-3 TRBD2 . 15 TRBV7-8 CASSPVGGGTDTQYF TGTGCCAGCAGCCCTGTTGGCGGGGGAACAGATACGCAGTATTTT
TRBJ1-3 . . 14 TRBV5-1 CASSPGVSGNTIYF TGCGCCAGCAGCCCCGGGGTCTCTGGAAACACCATATATTTT
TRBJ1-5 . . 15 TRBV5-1 CASSPAPGPEQPQHF TGCGCCAGCAGCCCAGCGCCAGGTCCCGAACAGCCCCAGCATTTT
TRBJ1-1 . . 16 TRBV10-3 CAISEYRGSSNTEAFF TGTGCCATCAGTGAGTATCGGGGGTCATCGAACACTGAAGCTTTCTTT
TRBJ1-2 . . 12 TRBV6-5 CASQRQAADYTF TGTGCCAGCCAACGACAGGCGGCGGACTACACCTTC
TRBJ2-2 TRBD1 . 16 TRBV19 CASSAPGQLNTGELFF TGTGCCAGTAGTGCTCCGGGACAGTTGAACACCGGGGAGCTGTTTTTT
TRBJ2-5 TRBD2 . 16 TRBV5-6 CASRTRLAGGLETQYF TGTGCCAGCAGAACCCGACTAGCGGGGGGCCTGGAGACCCAGTACTTC
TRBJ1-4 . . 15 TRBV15 CATSRVGHVREKLFF TGTGCCACCAGCAGAGTAGGACACGTCCGTGAAAAACTGTTTTTT
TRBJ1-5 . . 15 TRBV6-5 CASQFEDSLNQPQHF TGTGCCAGCCAATTCGAGGACAGCCTCAATCAGCCCCAGCATTTT
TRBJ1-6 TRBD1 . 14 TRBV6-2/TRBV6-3 CASSRQGVRSPLHF TGTGCCAGCAGTCGACAGGGGGTACGATCACCCCTCCACTTT
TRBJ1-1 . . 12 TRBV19 CARDSGRTEAFF TGTGCCAGGGACAGCGGAAGGACTGAAGCTTTCTTT
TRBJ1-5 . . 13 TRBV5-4 CASSLEPNQPQHF TGTGCCAGCAGCTTGGAACCCAATCAGCCCCAGCATTTT
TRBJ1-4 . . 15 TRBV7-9 CASSSQGLGWEKLFF TGTGCCAGCAGCTCGCAGGGGTTAGGATGGGAAAAACTGTTTTTT
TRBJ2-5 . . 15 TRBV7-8 CASSGGGGQQETQYF TGTGCCAGCAGCGGGGGCGGGGGACAGCAAGAGACCCAGTACTTC
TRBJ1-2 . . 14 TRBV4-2 CASSQVTGGNGYTF TGTGCCAGCAGCCAAGTTACCGGGGGGAATGGCTACACCTTC
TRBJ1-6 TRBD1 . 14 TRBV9 CASSRDRLNSPLHF TGTGCCAGCAGTCGGGACAGGCTTAATTCACCCCTCCACTTT
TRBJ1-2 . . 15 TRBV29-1 CSVEAGGELNYGYTF TGCAGCGTTGAAGCTGGGGGGGAGCTTAACTATGGCTACACCTTC
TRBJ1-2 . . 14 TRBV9 CASSQKGDGYGYTF TGTGCCAGCAGCCAGAAGGGGGATGGATATGGCTACACCTTC
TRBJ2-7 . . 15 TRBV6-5 CASTLDSTRSYEQYF TGTGCCAGCACTCTGGACTCAACCCGCTCCTACGAGCAGTACTTC
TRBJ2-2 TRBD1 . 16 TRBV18 CASSPRTGGASGELFF TGTGCCAGCTCCCCTAGGACAGGGGGCGCATCCGGGGAGCTGTTTTTT
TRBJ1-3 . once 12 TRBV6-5 CASRSSVNTIYF TGTGCCAGCAGGTCCTCGGTAAACACCATATATTTT
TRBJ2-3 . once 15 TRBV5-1 CASHSIQVGTDTQYF TGCGCCAGCCACTCAATACAGGTCGGCACAGATACGCAGTATTTT
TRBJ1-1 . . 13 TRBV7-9 CASSLGGDTEAFF TGTGCCAGCAGCTTAGGCGGAGACACTGAAGCTTTCTTT